The rows below give T cell receptor beta chains drawn from one sample of a study of T cell repertoires in cytomegalovirus infection. Their antigens remain unidentified. TCRdb reprocessed the reads via MiXCR and lists one record per CDR3 protein. The data contain about 360,000 distinct CDR3 sequences, roughly 36% of them singletons. The sequencing used cultured PBMCs, collected from culture after CMV antigen stimulation. Receptors originate from a human donor in good health (CMV status not recorded). Some clones in this sample may be carry-over from other donors' samples. CDR3s include the opening cysteine and the closing phenylalanine or tryptophan. D genes are given only for firm matches. The size of a clone is reported for some rows only, either as once, few or many, or as a class for expanded clones.

clone size,V gene,J gene,D gene,CDR3 DNA,CDR3 protein
few,TRBV14,TRBJ2-7,.,TGTGCCAGCAGCCTCCCGGGATGGGGCAACGAGCAGTACTTC,CASSLPGWGNEQYF
.,TRBV11-2,TRBJ2-1,.,TGTGCCAGCAGCTCGGGACTCTGGTACAATGAGCAGTTCTTC,CASSSGLWYNEQFF
.,TRBV6-4,TRBJ1-5,.,TGTGCCAGCAGTGACTACTTGGGTCAGCCCCAGCATTTT,CASSDYLGQPQHF
.,TRBV7-2,TRBJ2-1,TRBD2,TGTGCCAGCAGCCCGGGGACTAGCGGGCCTTACAATGAGCAGTTCTTC,CASSPGTSGPYNEQFF
many,TRBV7-2,TRBJ1-1,.,TGTGCCAGCAGCTCTACACATAACACTGAAGCTTTCTTT,CASSSTHNTEAFF
few,TRBV6-2/TRBV6-3,TRBJ2-7,.,TGTGCCAGCAGTTACCATATTACAAGGGCGGAGAGCTCCTACGAGCAGTACTTC,CASSYHITRAESSYEQYF
.,TRBV28,TRBJ2-1,TRBD1,TGTGCCAGCACCCAGCCAGGGACAGGGACCTACAATGAGCAGTTCTTC,CASTQPGTGTYNEQFF
few,TRBV12-3/TRBV12-4,TRBJ1-1,.,TGTGCCAGCAGTTTAACACAAATTGGTTTCTTT,CASSLTQIGFF
.,TRBV7-6,TRBJ2-3,TRBD2,TGTGCCAGCAGCTCGCCCGGGACTAGCTACACAGATACGCAGTATTTT,CASSSPGTSYTDTQYF
.,TRBV6-1,TRBJ1-1,.,TGTGCCAGCAGTGAATATCGGTTTGCCAGGGCCACTGAAGCTTTCTTT,CASSEYRFARATEAFF
.,TRBV12-5,TRBJ2-5,.,TGTGCTAGTGGTTTGGAGGGAGAGGGGATGGAGACCCAGTACTTC,CASGLEGEGMETQYF
many,TRBV7-2,TRBJ1-1,TRBD1,TGTGCCAGCAGAGGGGGCAGAGAAGATGAAGCTTTCTTT,CASRGGREDEAFF
.,TRBV15,TRBJ2-2,TRBD2,TGTGCCACCAGCAGAGTACCAGCGGGAGGGCGACGGAACACCGGGGAGCTGTTTTTT,CATSRVPAGGRRNTGELFF
.,TRBV4-3,TRBJ2-5,TRBD2,TGCGCCAGCAGCCAAGATGCTAGCGGGGTACAAGAGACCCAGTACTTC,CASSQDASGVQETQYF
few,TRBV5-4,TRBJ2-5,TRBD1,TGTGCCAGCAGCTCGGTCGGGACAGAAGAGACCCAGTACTTC,CASSSVGTEETQYF
.,TRBV12-3/TRBV12-4,TRBJ2-5,TRBD2,TGTGCCAGCAGTTTTTCGCGACTAGCAGAGACCCAGTACTTC,CASSFSRLAETQYF
.,TRBV11-2,TRBJ2-7,TRBD1,TGTGCCAGCAGCTTAACCGGGACAGGGAATGGACGGCAGTACTTC,CASSLTGTGNGRQYF
.,TRBV6-2/TRBV6-3,TRBJ2-7,TRBD2,TGTGCCAGCAGTTACCTGGGACTAGCGGCCTACGAGCAGTACTTC,CASSYLGLAAYEQYF
few,TRBV7-2,TRBJ2-7,.,TGTGCCAGCAGCTCCATAGAAGGGAGCGGCTTGAGCTACGAGCAGTACTTC,CASSSIEGSGLSYEQYF
.,TRBV7-6,TRBJ1-3,.,TGTGCCAGCAGCTTATACCCCCGGGACTCTGGAAACACCATATATTTT,CASSLYPRDSGNTIYF
many,TRBV28,TRBJ1-1,.,TGTGCCAGCAGTTTAGTACTATCGGGTACTGAAGCTTTCTTT,CASSLVLSGTEAFF
few,TRBV4-1,TRBJ1-2,TRBD1,TGCGCCAGCAGCAGGGAGGGGGCTCAGTTCAATGGCTACACCTTC,CASSREGAQFNGYTF
.,TRBV6-2/TRBV6-3,TRBJ2-3,TRBD1,TGTGCCAGCAGCTCCGGACAGGGGCGCACAGATACGCAGTATTTT,CASSSGQGRTDTQYF
.,TRBV5-4,TRBJ1-1,.,TGTGCCAGCAGCTTGGTTAATTTGAACACTGAAGCTTTCTTT,CASSLVNLNTEAFF
few,TRBV7-2,TRBJ1-5,TRBD1,TGTGCCAGCAGCTACAGGGGAGGGTTGGCTCAGCCCCAGCATTTT,CASSYRGGLAQPQHF
.,TRBV5-1,TRBJ2-1,TRBD2,TGCGCCAGCAGCTTTATAGCGGGAACCAACAATGAGCAGTTCTTC,CASSFIAGTNNEQFF
few,TRBV4-2,TRBJ2-7,TRBD2,TGTGCCAGCAGTCGTAATCCTAGCGGGGGAATCCACGAGCAGTACTTC,CASSRNPSGGIHEQYF